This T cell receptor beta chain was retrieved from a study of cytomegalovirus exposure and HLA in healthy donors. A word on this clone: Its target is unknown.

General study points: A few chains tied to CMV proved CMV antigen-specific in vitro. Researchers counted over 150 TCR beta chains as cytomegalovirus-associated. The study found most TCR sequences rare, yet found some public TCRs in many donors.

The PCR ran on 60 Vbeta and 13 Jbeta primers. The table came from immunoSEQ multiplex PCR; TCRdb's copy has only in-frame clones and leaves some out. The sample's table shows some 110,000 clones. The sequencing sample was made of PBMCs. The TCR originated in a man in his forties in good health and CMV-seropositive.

Here the CDR3 reads CASMVSGSYPDTQYF. The CDR3 coding sequence is TGTGCCAGCATGGTAAGCGGGAGTTACCCAGATACGCAGTATTTT. This sequence joins TRBV5-6 and TRBJ2-3; 8 nucleotides agree with TRBD2. From germline, CDR1 is SGHDT and CDR2 YYEEEE. V lost 6 bases, J lost 4 bases, and 10 bases stayed unmatched. The CDR3 sequence is 15 residues long. The full variable domain, its missing parts supplied by reference TRBV5-6 and TRBJ2-3, is DAGVTQSPTHLIKTRGQQVTLRCSPKSGHDTVSWYQQALGQGPQFIFQYYEEEERQRGNFPDRFSGHQFPNYSSELNVNALLLGDSALYLCASMVSGSYPDTQYFGPGTRLTVL.